Below are 27 T cell receptor beta chains sequenced from a single sample in a study of T cell repertoires in cytomegalovirus infection. TCRdb reprocessed the reads with MiXCR, giving one entry per CDR3 protein. The sample comprises 900,000 to 950,000 distinct CDR3 sequences, about 33% of which are singletons, and around 15% rests with the top ten. Their antigens are not known. The specimen was cultured CD8+ T cells from PBMCs, collected from culture after CMV antigen stimulation. The source is a human donor in good health (CMV status not recorded). Some clones in this sample may be carry-over from other donors' samples.

The chain combines TRBV5-6 with TRBJ1-1; D not certain. CDR1 and CDR2 (germline): SGHDT, YYEEEE. The V and J ends lost 4 bases and 6 bases respectively, with 10 bases between them. The length of the CDR3 is 12 residues. CDR3 sequence reads: CASSSPASEAFF. In DNA, the CDR3 is TGTGCCAGCAGCAGCCCCGCGTCTGAAGCTTTCTTT.

The chain uses TRBV6-5 and TRBJ1-2, with a tentative D call TRBD1 (6 bases). With 5 bases removed from V and 8 bases from J, the gap between germline ends came to 12 bases. This CDR3 spans 12 amino acids. CDR1 is MNHEY, CDR2 SVGAGI, per germline. The DNA of the CDR3 is TGTGCCAGCAGTAAGGACAGTGAGGGCTACACCTTC. Residues: CASSKDSEGYTF.

In this sample, this clonotype turned up many times. The rearrangement uses TRBV7-8 and TRBJ2-4, with a weak D call TRBD2 (6 bases). V was trimmed by 1 base and J by 0 bases, leaving 10 bases between them. The CDR3 has 16 amino acids. Per the germline V gene, CDR1 is SGHVS and CDR2 is FQNEAQ. DNA of the CDR3: TGTGCCAGCAGCTTAGGCGGGGATCTAGCCAAAAACATTCAGTACTTC. Residues: CASSLGGDLAKNIQYF. Combining the CDR3 with reference TRBV7-8 and TRBJ2-4 gives the whole variable domain GAGVSQSPRYKVAKRGQDVALRCDPISGHVSLFWYQQALGQGPEFLTYFQNEAQLDKSGLPSDRFFAERPEGSVSTLKIQRTQQEDSAVYLCASSLGGDLAKNIQYFGAGTRLSVL.

The chain uses TRBV28 and TRBJ2-3; 9 positions agree with TRBD1. Germline CDR1 and CDR2: MDHEN and SYDVKM. The trim removed 4 bases at V and 0 bases at J, leaving 11 bases unmatched. The CDR3 covers 18 residues. The CDR3 loop reads CASSSGTGYGASTDTQYF. DNA of the CDR3: TGTGCCAGCAGTTCCGGGACAGGGTATGGGGCGAGCACAGATACGCAGTATTTT.

This clonotype has just a few counts. This chain links TRBV4-1 with TRBJ1-2; maybe TRBD1 (5 bases). Germline V gives CDR1 MGHRA, CDR2 YSYEKL. CDR3 length equals 14 residues. V lost 1 base to trimming and J lost 6 bases, with 12 bases between them. CDR3 sequence (DNA): TGCGCCAGCAGCCAAGGGGCAGGGAGGGATGGCTACACCTTC. Its translation: CASSQGAGRDGYTF.

This clonotype occurred many times. The chain combines TRBV9 with TRBJ2-2, with TRBD2 matching 14 bases. The CDR3 has 19 amino acids. J gave up 1 base and V 2 bases, and 7 bases lay outside the gene matches. Germline V gene data show CDR1 as SGDLS and CDR2 as YYNGEE. The CDR3 region is CASSVPGLAGAVNTGELFF. The DNA of the CDR3 is TGTGCCAGCAGCGTGCCGGGACTAGCGGGGGCCGTGAACACCGGGGAGCTGTTTTTT.

This sequence joins TRBV6-4 and TRBJ1-6, with TRBD1 matching 7 bases. The V and J ends lost 6 bases and 7 bases, in that order; junction bases with no gene match: 6. The length of the CDR3 is 14 residues. Germline V gene sequence: CDR1 MRHNA, CDR2 SNTAGT. The CDR3 nucleotides are TGTGCCAGCAGCACAGGGGTTCCAAATTCACCCCTCCACTTT. It specifies CASSTGVPNSPLHF.

The CDR3 nucleotides are TGTGCCAGTAGTATAGTTGCAGTCTCGGATGGCTACACCTTC. It translates to CASSIVAVSDGYTF. V and J are TRBV19 and TRBJ1-2; unclear D gene. Germline CDR1 and CDR2: LNHDA and SQIVND (reference sequence). The CDR3 consists of 14 residues. The germline V and J ends were trimmed by 1 base and 6 bases, with 12 bases remaining between them.

This chain connects TRBV19 to TRBJ2-1; 10 nucleotides agree with TRBD2. Trimming cost V 6 bases and J 5 bases; bases outside gene matches: 13. The CDR3 loop spans 17 amino acids. Germline assignment: CDR1 LNHDA and CDR2 SQIVND (reference sequence). This chain's CDR3 is CASSSKRTSGVNNEQFF. The CDR3, as DNA: TGTGCCAGTAGCTCGAAGAGAACTAGCGGGGTAAACAATGAGCAGTTCTTC.

The rearrangement joins TRBV5-4 to TRBJ1-1, with D unresolved. Germline lookup yields CDR1 SGHNT and CDR2 YYREEE (reference sequence). V was pared by 0 bases and J by 5 bases, with 11 bases between. The CDR3 sequence is 14 residues long. This CDR3 reads CASSLAPRGTEAFF. The CDR3 DNA reads as TGTGCCAGCAGCTTGGCCCCCCGAGGGACTGAAGCTTTCTTT.

The chain has TRBV12-3 or TRBV12-4 and TRBJ2-1, with 8 bases aligning to TRBD2. V shed 4 bases and J 1 base; nucleotides not matched to a gene: 9. The CDR3 runs 17 residues. The CDR3 spells CASSSTLAGSSYNEQFF. Written as DNA, the CDR3 is TGTGCCAGCAGTTCGACCTTAGCGGGATCATCCTACAATGAGCAGTTCTTC.

The V call is TRBV7-4, the J call TRBJ1-2; D gene uncertain. CDR3 length equals 15 residues. V shed 2 bases and J shed 0 bases, with 10 bases lying between them. The V gene's germline CDR1 is SGHVT and CDR2 SQSDAQ. CDR3 in amino acids: CASSLPRRSNYGYTF. CDR3 DNA: TGTGCCAGCAGCTTACCCCGGAGATCTAACTATGGCTACACCTTC.

The rearrangement uses TRBV6-5 and TRBJ1-2; D gene uncertain. The V gene's germline CDR1 is MNHEY and CDR2 SVGAGI. Trimming removed 0 bases from V and 4 bases from J, with 9 bases in between. The CDR3 is 14 amino acids. Here the CDR3 reads CASSYSEGLYGYTF. The CDR3 DNA reads TGTGCCAGCAGTTACTCAGAGGGCCTCTATGGCTACACCTTC.

The chain carries TRBV5-4 and TRBJ2-2; 7 bases are shared with TRBD1. Germline-derived CDR1 and CDR2 are SGHNT and YYREEE (reference sequence). V lost 4 bases to trimming and J lost 5 bases; unmatched junction nucleotides: 8. CDR3 length equals 15 residues. CDR3 residues: CASSLGTVTTGELFF. As DNA, the CDR3 is TGTGCCAGCAGCCTTGGGACAGTTACGACCGGGGAGCTGTTTTTT.

For this clonotype: Just one base apart from a much larger clone, this may be a read error. The chain has TRBV6-5 and TRBJ2-5; 11 nucleotides line up with TRBD2. The germline CDR1 and CDR2 sequences are MNHEY and SVGAGI. This CDR3 spans 15 amino acids. Unmatched junction bases numbered 9, after V lost 5 bases and J lost 7 bases. The CDR3 region has the DNA TGTGCCAGCAGTCATGCTAGCGGGGGGAGGGGGACCCAGTACTTC. It codes for CASSHASGGRGTQYF.

This clonotype was observed a few times. V usage is TRBV27 and J usage is TRBJ2-1; possibly TRBD2 for D (6 bases). The CDR3 has 13 amino acids. The germline gives CDR1 MNHEY, CDR2 SMNVEV (reference sequence). The germline V and J ends were trimmed by 9 bases and 6 bases, with 15 bases remaining between them. CDR3 DNA sequence: TGTGCCAGTTTATGGGCGGAGGGCAATGAGCAGTTCTTC. This sequence encodes CASLWAEGNEQFF.

This clonotype was counted between two and nine times. The gene calls are TRBV9 and TRBJ1-6; maybe TRBD1 (5 bases). The germline CDR1 and CDR2 sequences are SGDLS and YYNGEE. The V end was cut by 4 bases, the J end by 9 bases, with 11 bases between. The CDR3 is 13 residues long. The CDR3 reads CASSTPGASPLHF. DNA for the CDR3: TGTGCCAGCAGCACCCCCGGGGCTTCACCCCTCCACTTT.

This clonotype was observed many times. This sequence joins TRBV4-2 and TRBJ2-3; 9 bases align to TRBD2. This CDR3 spans 16 amino acids. J was trimmed by 4 bases and V by 0 bases; bases with no gene match: 5. Germline V CDR1 and CDR2: LGHNA, YNFKEQ. CDR3 region: CASSQEAGGGADTQYF. The CDR3 nucleotides are TGTGCCAGCAGCCAAGAAGCGGGGGGAGGTGCAGATACGCAGTATTTT.

The genes are TRBV10-3 and TRBJ2-3; D remains ambiguous. The CDR3 is 17 residues long. Trimming left V 3 bases short and J 1 base short, with 17 bases between. Per germline, CDR1 ENHRY and CDR2 SYGVKD. Written as DNA, the CDR3 is TGTGCCATCAGTGAAGACGGGCCACCGGTGGGCACAGATACGCAGTATTTT. Amino acid sequence: CAISEDGPPVGTDTQYF.

In its sample, this clonotype was seen many times. The rearrangement uses TRBV7-6 and TRBJ1-2, with TRBD1 as a possible D gene (5 bases). Germline values: CDR1 SGHVS, CDR2 FNYEAQ. The V end lost 4 bases, the J end lost 8 bases, and 17 bases lay between the germline ends. CDR3 size: 14 residues. CDR3 bases: TGTGCCAGCAGCTCCTCCCCGATGGGGGGAGGCTACACCTTC. Translated: CASSSSPMGGGYTF.

Ten or more counts support this clonotype. The genes are TRBV6-5 and TRBJ2-3; D may be TRBD1 (5 bases). V shed 0 bases and J shed 8 bases, with 18 bases lying between them. Germline V gene lookup returns CDR1 MNHEY and CDR2 SVGAGI. The CDR3 has 16 amino acids. CDR3 residues: CASSYSMGLTPGTQYF. Here the CDR3 DNA reads TGTGCCAGCAGTTACTCGATGGGGCTAACCCCCGGTACGCAGTATTTT.

This clonotype has ten or more counts. The chain recombines TRBV4-3 with TRBJ1-3, with 7 bases identical to TRBD1. The CDR3 length is 18 residues. Germline loops: CDR1 LGHNA, CDR2 YSLEER. The ends lost 4 bases at V and 0 bases at J; junction bases unmatched: 12. The CDR3 sequence: CASSPTVSQGLSGNTIYF. In DNA, the CDR3 is TGCGCCAGCAGCCCTACAGTCTCACAGGGGCTCTCTGGAAACACCATATATTTT.

This chain uses TRBV6-2 or TRBV6-3 with TRBJ2-5; either TRBD1 or TRBD2 may fit D (5 bases each). The ends were cut back, 2 bases at V and 5 bases at J, with 18 bases in the middle. CDR3 size: 16 residues. Germline V gene sequence: CDR1 MNHEY, CDR2 SVGEGT. CDR3 DNA: TGTGCCAGCAGTTACCCATGGGGGTTGGGGGACGAGACCCAGTACTTC. Encoded protein: CASSYPWGLGDETQYF.

This clonotype was seen many times. The rearrangement joins TRBV12-3 or TRBV12-4 to TRBJ1-1, with no clear D. Trimming took 2 bases from V and 8 from J, leaving 6 bases between them. The CDR3 is 11 residues long. CDR3 DNA sequence: TGTGCCAGCAGTTTACTCGGGGAAGCTTTCTTT. Encoded protein: CASSLLGEAFF.

The chain carries TRBV12-5 and TRBJ2-1; TRBD2 aligns across 11 bases. Germline V CDR1 and CDR2: LGHNT, FRNRAP. The V segment lost 7 bases and the J segment 9 bases; nucleotides outside the gene matches: 5. The CDR3 consists of 13 residues. The CDR3 nucleotides are TGTGCTAGTGTTCTAGCGGGGGGTGGTGAGCAGTTCTTC. It encodes CASVLAGGGEQFF.

J is TRBJ2-2 and V is TRBV28, with TRBD1 as a possible D gene (6 bases). V shed 2 bases and J shed 9 bases, with 16 bases lying between them. The germline V gene encodes CDR1 MDHEN and CDR2 SYDVKM. This CDR3 spans 15 amino acids. The CDR3 DNA sequence: TGTGCCAGCAGTTTAAGTTTGGGGGCACCTAGGGAGCTGTTTTTT. Translation: CASSLSLGAPRELFF.

The J gene is TRBJ2-5, the V gene TRBV6-1, with D perhaps TRBD1 (6 bases). Trimming removed 3 bases from V and 2 bases from J, with 13 bases in between. The CDR3 extends over 15 amino acids. From germline, CDR1 is MNHNS and CDR2 SASEGT. This CDR3 is CASSDLVDSQETQYF. The CDR3 bases are TGTGCCAGCAGTGACCTGGTGGACAGTCAAGAGACCCAGTACTTC.